A single sample gave rise to the 18 T cell receptor beta chains below, sequenced in a study of blood T cells in healthy people across ages. A second PCR, run for roughly 7 to 12 cycles, used a sample-barcoded 5' primer plus a J-beta primer mix. TCRdb processed the 5' RACE reads anew with MiXCR; each CDR3 protein has one entry. The table shows 850,000 to 950,000 distinct CDR3 sequences, with 29% occurring only once. The source material was blood. These receptors came from a woman of 80 years or more in good health.

The table lists this clonotype with a few counts. This chain links TRBV7-6 with TRBJ1-5, with D tentatively TRBD1 (5 bases). The ends were cut back, 5 bases at V and 0 bases at J, with 11 bases in the middle. Germline V gene lookup returns CDR1 SGHVS and CDR2 FNYEAQ. The CDR3 contains 15 residues. CDR3 coding DNA: TGTGCCAGCAGCCCTGGACACCGTAGCAATCAGCCCCAGCATTTT. This encodes CASSPGHRSNQPQHF.

V usage is TRBV12-3 or TRBV12-4 and J usage is TRBJ1-5; D unclear. CDR3 length: 13 residues. V was cut by 3 bases and J by 1 base, with 4 bases left in between. CDR3 nucleotides: TGTGCCAGCAGTTTTACAAGCAATCAGCCCCAGCATTTT. It is translated as CASSFTSNQPQHF.

Remarks on this clonotype: A read error may be the cause here, since a much bigger clone is one base away. V and J are TRBV6-6 and TRBJ2-5; 8 bases are a match to TRBD1. The CDR3 is 15 residues long. Germline V gives CDR1 MNHNY, CDR2 SVGAGI (reference sequence). The ends lost 7 bases at V and 5 bases at J; junction bases unmatched: 12. The DNA for the CDR3 is TGTGCCAGCACCCCGATCCGGACAGGGATGGAGACCCAGTACTTC. Translating gives CASTPIRTGMETQYF.

As concerns this clonotype: A read error is possible here, since a much larger clone lies one base away. The rearrangement uses TRBV5-6 and TRBJ2-1; 14 nucleotides line up with TRBD2. CDR1 is SGHDT and CDR2 is YYEEEE in the germline V gene. The CDR3 runs 13 residues. CDR3 nucleotides: TGTGCCAGCAGCGTCGGGACTAGCGGGGGTGCGTGCTTC. This sequence encodes CASSVGTSGGACF.

This clonotype appeared many times. The chain uses TRBV6-6 and TRBJ1-2, with 10 bases matching TRBD1. The CDR3 is made up of 14 amino acids. Trimming cost V 3 bases and J 8 bases; bases outside gene matches: 6. Germline-derived CDR1 and CDR2 are MNHNY and SVGAGI (reference sequence). The CDR3 here is CASSYSGQGEGYTF. DNA for the CDR3: TGTGCCAGCAGTTATTCAGGACAGGGGGAAGGCTACACCTTC.

The gene calls are TRBV27 and TRBJ2-1; 11 bases are a match to TRBD1. Germline CDR1 reads MNHEY; CDR2 reads SMNVEV (reference sequence). This CDR3 has 15 residues. V lost 3 bases, J lost 7 bases, and 5 bases stayed unmatched. Here the CDR3 DNA reads TGTGCCAGCAGTTTTCGGGACAGGGGGTCGAATGAGCAGTTCTTC. It translates to CASSFRDRGSNEQFF.

The V gene is TRBV20-1, the J gene TRBJ2-7; weak D call: TRBD2 (5 bases). V lost 0 bases and J 7 bases, leaving 16 bases between the germline ends. The germline gives CDR1 DFQATT, CDR2 SNEGSKA (reference sequence). The CDR3 is 14 amino acids. CDR3 protein: CSARDLRGGREQYF. As DNA, the CDR3 is TGCAGTGCTAGAGATCTTCGGGGTGGGCGGGAGCAGTACTTC.

The table lists this clonotype with many counts. The chain couples TRBV20-1 to TRBJ1-4; no clear D gene. The CDR3 has 15 amino acids. Germline V gives CDR1 DFQATT, CDR2 SNEGSKA (reference sequence). Trimming removed 5 bases at V and 0 bases at J, with 13 bases between. Here the CDR3 reads CSAPRRLATNEKLFF. CDR3 coding DNA: TGCAGTGCTCCCCGGAGACTTGCAACTAATGAAAAACTGTTTTTT.

The V gene is TRBV18, the J gene TRBJ1-1, with a weak D call TRBD1 (5 bases). CDR1 KGHSH and CDR2 LQKENI come from the germline V gene. The CDR3 runs to 15 residues. Trimming took off 3 bases at V and 0 bases at J, with 11 bases between the two ends. The CDR3 bases are TGTGCCAGCTCACCTTACGGGGGGATGAACACTGAAGCTTTCTTT. This encodes CASSPYGGMNTEAFF.

This clonotype has ten or more counts. J is TRBJ2-7 and V is TRBV20-1; D is ambiguous. The CDR3 loop spans 10 amino acids. The germline gives CDR1 DFQATT, CDR2 SNEGSKA (reference sequence). Trimming shortened V by 5 bases and J by 2 bases, and 4 bases separated the two germline ends. The CDR3 coding sequence is TGCAGTGCTGGGACCTACGAGCAGTACTTC. Protein: CSAGTYEQYF.

This clonotype was picked up many times. J is TRBJ2-3 and V is TRBV12-3 or TRBV12-4; 11 nucleotides align to TRBD2. V dropped 6 bases and J dropped 2; count of bases not matched to a gene: 4. The CDR3 consists of 15 residues. The CDR3 DNA reads TGTGCCAGCAGGAGACTAGCGGGGATCACAGATACGCAGTATTTT. Protein sequence: CASRRLAGITDTQYF.

This clonotype has ten or more counts. The V and J genes are TRBV7-9 and TRBJ1-1; D uncertain. The V gene lost 5 bases and the J gene lost 7 bases, with 8 bases spanning the gap. The CDR3 has 11 amino acids. Germline V gives CDR1 SEHNR, CDR2 FQNEAQ (reference sequence). The CDR3 bases are TGTGCCAGCAGCCGGGGAATTGAAGCTTTCTTT. This encodes CASSRGIEAFF. The whole variable domain, remainder taken from reference TRBV7-9 and TRBJ1-1, is DTGVSQNPRHKITKRGQNVTFRCDPISEHNRLYWYRQTLGQGPEFLTYFQNEAQLEKSRLLSDRFSAERPKGSFSTLEIQRTEQGDSAMYLCASSRGIEAFFGQGTRLTVV.

The chain combines TRBV5-1 with TRBJ2-6; D may be TRBD2 (7 bases). V shed 3 bases and J shed 0 bases, with 16 bases lying between them. The germline CDR1 and CDR2 sequences are SGHRS and YFSETQ. This CDR3 is 18 amino acids long. CDR3 DNA sequence: TGCGCCAGCAGCTCGGGGGGCAGGGGACACTCTGGGGCCAACGTCCTGACTTTC. Its protein is CASSSGGRGHSGANVLTF.

In the case of this clonotype: Being one base from a much bigger clone, this may be a read error. The J gene is TRBJ2-6, the V gene TRBV30; D perhaps matches TRBD2 (5 bases). Trimming stripped 1 base from V and 0 bases from J, with 13 bases between. CDR1 and CDR2 from the germline V gene are GTSNPN and SVGIG (reference sequence). There are 17 residues in the CDR3. The CDR3 DNA reads TGTGCCTGGAGTGGCGGGTTTAGGTCCTCTGGGGCCAACGTCCTGACTTTC. This translates into CAWSGGFRSSGANVLTF.

This clonotype has a handful of counts. V is TRBV4-2 and J is TRBJ1-4; a possible D gene is TRBD1 (5 bases). The CDR3 consists of 15 residues. V was clipped by 8 bases and J by 4 bases, with 17 bases between them. From germline, CDR1 is LGHNA and CDR2 YNFKEQ. The CDR3 bases are TGTGCCAGCGCCTCGGCGACAGTCCGTAATGAAAAACTGTTTTTT. It is translated as CASASATVRNEKLFF.

This clonotype occurred a few times. V usage is TRBV7-2 and J usage is TRBJ2-2; D gene ambiguous. Germline lookup yields CDR1 SGHTA and CDR2 FQGNSA. V was shortened by 5 bases and J by 4 bases, with 8 bases between the two germline ends. This CDR3 is 13 amino acids long. CDR3 in amino acids: CASSPRPTGELFF. The DNA for the CDR3 is TGTGCCAGCAGCCCAAGACCCACCGGGGAGCTGTTTTTT.

This clonotype was recorded many times. The DNA for the CDR3 is TGTGCCAGCAGTCTGTCCGGGACCCTCTACGAGCAGTACTTC. Residues: CASSLSGTLYEQYF. The J gene is TRBJ2-7, the V gene TRBV27; tentatively, D is TRBD1 or TRBD2 (5 bases each). V lost 5 bases to trimming and J lost 3 bases, with 14 bases between them. CDR1 is MNHEY and CDR2 is SMNVEV in the germline V gene (reference sequence). The CDR3 totals 14 residues.

This clonotype was found many times. The J gene is TRBJ1-5, the V gene TRBV12-3 or TRBV12-4; 12 bases fit TRBD1. The V segment lost 7 bases and the J segment 4 bases; nucleotides outside the gene matches: 14. This CDR3 is 18 amino acids long. The CDR3 spells CASTGGTGGLSVNQPQHF. The CDR3 DNA reads TGTGCCAGCACTGGGGGGACAGGGGGCTTGAGCGTTAATCAGCCCCAGCATTTT.